This T cell receptor (beta chain) was sequenced in a study of CD8 T cells in Susac syndrome (dated by TCRdb to about 2019). The study in broad terms: The study used repertoire sequencing to test whether antigen drove CD8+ T cell activation and differentiation in Susac syndrome. What the authors observed across the whole study: The study acknowledged that relatively few individuals were included in the TCR sequencing and HLA analysis.

V and J are truncated by 4 bases and 1 base respectively, leaving an intervening sequence of 9 bases. CDR1 SQVTM and CDR2 ANQGSEA are derived from the germline V gene. There are 13 amino acids in the CDR3, from cysteine to phenylalanine inclusive. The only DNA kept is the CDR3, 39 bases in frame from the first base. High-throughput TCR beta sequencing profiled peripheral blood CD8+ and CD4+ T cells from healthy donors, Susac syndrome patients and multiple sclerosis patients. Healthy donors were included as age- and sex-matched controls. Bulk CD8+ and CD4+ T cells were purified magnetically by negative isolation, whereas CD8+ TEMRA cells were enriched by FACS. Blood was collected in EDTA tubes and processed within 24 hours, with PBMCs isolated through density gradient centrifugation. PBMCs intended for TCR sequencing were frozen in liquid nitrogen and were later thawed in a 37 degrees C water bath. The sorted or isolated CD4+, CD8+ and CD8+ TEMRA cells had a purity of 90% or higher.

In the case of this clonotype: Its recognized antigen is unknown. No much larger clone is present one base from it, and per-base qualities are unavailable.

RNA was extracted using the RNeasy kit, and roughly 0.5 to 1 ug of the RNA was reverse transcribed with random hexamers. The immunoSEQ multiplex PCR assay, which covers 54 Vbeta and 13 Jbeta segments, was used to amplify TCR beta CDR3 regions. Bias from PCR amplification was corrected by using a synthetic template baseline for primer optimization and for computational correction. The authors' analysis ran thus. Reads were assigned to V, D and J genes according to IMGT and analyzed in immunoSEQ Analyzer, with only productive sequences retained. To calculate clonality, Shannon entropy was normalized by log2 of the number of productive unique sequences and then subtracted from one. Public and private clones were assessed among the 100 most prevalent clones of each patient and control. Clones were defined as Susac-specific if absent from the healthy and MS cohorts, from some 1,000 published viral clones and from other ImmuneACCESS disease sequences. TCRdb reprocessing: public reads trimmed at Q25 with fastp, clones called with MiXCR, in-frame beta chains kept. Identical CDR3 proteins give one entry, which carries the most common genes and DNA. TCRdb's processing, not the authors' own work, is the source of the V and J calls. Present in this sample are some 120,000 distinct CDR3 sequences, 85% to 95% of which were seen just once. The top ten clonotypes cover more than 0.09% of the sample.

The receptor comes from a human donor in good health. The specimen sequenced was CD4+ T cells from PBMCs. The chain is made from TRBV29-1 and TRBJ2-3; the best D guess is TRBD2, with 5 bases matching. The CDR3 in this case is CSVGGEGTDTQYF. Here is the DNA: TGCAGCGTTGGGGGAGAGGGCACAGATACGCAGTATTTT.